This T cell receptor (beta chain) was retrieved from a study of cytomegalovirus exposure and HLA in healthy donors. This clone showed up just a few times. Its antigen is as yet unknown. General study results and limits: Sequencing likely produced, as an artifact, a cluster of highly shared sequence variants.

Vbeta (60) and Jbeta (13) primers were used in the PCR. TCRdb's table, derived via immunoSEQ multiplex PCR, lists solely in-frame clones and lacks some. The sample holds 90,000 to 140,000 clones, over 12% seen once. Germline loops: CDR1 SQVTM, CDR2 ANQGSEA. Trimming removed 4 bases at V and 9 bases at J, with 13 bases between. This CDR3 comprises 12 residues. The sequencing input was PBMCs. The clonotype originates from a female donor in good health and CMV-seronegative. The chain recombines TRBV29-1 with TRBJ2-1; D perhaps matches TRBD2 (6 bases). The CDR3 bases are TGCAGCGTTGCCCACGGGAGAACTGAGCAGTTCTTC. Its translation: CSVAHGRTEQFF.